The 23 T cell receptor beta chains reported below all come from one sample, sequenced in a study of shared clonotypes between healthy human individuals. CD8 cells classed as naive were CD45RO-negative and positively selected for CCR7, excluding terminally differentiated effector memory CD45RA+ cells. Here immunoSEQ multiplex PCR was the method, and the copy in TCRdb shows in-frame clones only, minus some. This sample has under 2,000,000 clones, with roughly 94% found just once. Sequences were obtained from naive CD8+ T cells sorted from blood. Receptors originate from a man aged 18 to 29 in good health.

The chain has TRBV4-3 and TRBJ2-5; 9 nucleotides agree with TRBD2. The CDR3 is made up of 16 amino acids. The trim removed 0 bases at V and 2 bases at J, leaving 4 bases unmatched. Germline V gives CDR1 LGHNA, CDR2 YSLEER. In DNA, the CDR3 is TGCGCCAGCAGCCAAGACCCTAGCGGGGAGCAAGAGACCCAGTACTTC. Its protein product is CASSQDPSGEQETQYF.

This clone showed up just once. The J gene is TRBJ2-7, the V gene TRBV5-1, with D perhaps TRBD2 (6 bases). Germline CDR1 reads SGHRS; CDR2 reads YFSETQ. Trimming stripped 2 bases from V and 0 bases from J, with 12 bases between. The CDR3 spans 15 residues. The CDR3 nucleotides are TGCGCCAGCAGCTTCGGGGGTCGCCGCTCCTACGAGCAGTACTTC. Translated, it gives CASSFGGRRSYEQYF. Filled out from reference TRBV5-1 and TRBJ2-7, the complete variable domain reads KAGVTQTPRYLIKTRGQQVTLSCSPISGHRSVSWYQQTPGQGLQFLFEYFSETQRNKGNFPGRFSGRQFSNSRSEMNVSTLELGDSALYLCASSFGGRRSYEQYFGPGTRLTVT.

The chain couples TRBV11-2 to TRBJ2-7; possible D gene TRBD2, 5 bases. V gave up 1 base and J gave up 0 bases, with 10 bases separating them. The CDR3 spans 15 residues. The germline V gene has CDR1 SGHAT and CDR2 FQNNGV. DNA for the CDR3: TGTGCCAGCAGCTTAGCCGGGGTCCTCTCCTACGAGCAGTACTTC. As protein: CASSLAGVLSYEQYF.

V is TRBV18 and J is TRBJ2-3; D may be TRBD1 (5 bases). Trimming removed 5 bases at V and 4 bases at J, with 10 bases between. CDR1 is KGHSH and CDR2 is LQKENI in the germline V gene. The CDR3 sequence is 13 residues long. CDR3 protein: CASSATGSDTQYF. Written as DNA, the CDR3 is TGTGCCAGCTCAGCTACAGGTTCAGATACGCAGTATTTT.

V usage is TRBV4-1 and J usage is TRBJ2-1; a possible D gene is TRBD2 (5 bases). This CDR3 has 14 residues. The germline V gene has CDR1 MGHRA and CDR2 YSYEKL. With 0 bases removed from V and 12 bases from J, the gap between germline ends came to 15 bases. CDR3 DNA: TGCGCCAGCAGCCAAGATGTTGACTACCCAAGGCAGTTCTTC. It translates to CASSQDVDYPRQFF.

The rearrangement links TRBV19 to TRBJ2-1; 9 nucleotides line up with TRBD1. The CDR3 is made up of 16 amino acids. Germline CDR1 and CDR2: LNHDA and SQIVND (reference sequence). Trimming cost V 1 base and J 4 bases; bases outside gene matches: 5. CDR3 in amino acids: CASSIGDRGYYNEQFF. The CDR3 DNA follows: TGTGCCAGTAGTATAGGAGACAGGGGGTATTACAATGAGCAGTTCTTC.

This chain connects TRBV6-5 to TRBJ2-5, with 8 bases lining up with TRBD1. CDR1 is MNHEY and CDR2 is SVGAGI in the germline V gene. This CDR3 has 15 amino acids. Unmatched junction bases numbered 11, after V lost 7 bases and J lost 4 bases. DNA for the CDR3: TGTGCCAGCAACAGACTGCAGGGGGCGGGAGAGACCCAGTACTTC. Protein product: CASNRLQGAGETQYF.

The chain joins TRBV11-3 to TRBJ2-7; D call uncertain. V was cut by 1 base and J by 2 bases, with 6 bases left in between. CDR1 is SGHNT, CDR2 YENEEA, per germline. This CDR3 contains 13 residues. The CDR3 nucleotides are TGTGCCAGCAGCTTAGCCAGCACCTACGAGCAGTACTTC. It encodes CASSLASTYEQYF.

The V gene is TRBV6-1, the J gene TRBJ1-4, with 10 bases lining up with TRBD1. Germline V gives CDR1 MNHNS, CDR2 SASEGT. V was clipped by 3 bases and J by 4 bases; unmatched bases: 5. CDR3 size: 16 residues. The CDR3 DNA sequence: TGTGCCAGCAGTGAGTGGACAGGGGGATATAATGAAAAACTGTTTTTT. The encoded protein is CASSEWTGGYNEKLFF.

This chain uses TRBV30 with TRBJ1-2; TRBD1 agrees at 7 bases. Trimming took 0 bases from V and 3 from J; bases not matched to a gene: 7. Germline-derived CDR1 and CDR2 are GTSNPN and SVGIG (reference sequence). The CDR3 covers 15 residues. CDR3 residues: CAWSVGDSGHYGYTF. The CDR3 DNA sequence: TGTGCCTGGAGTGTAGGGGACAGCGGCCACTATGGCTACACCTTC.

The rearrangement links TRBV30 to TRBJ1-2; unclear D gene. V was cut by 0 bases and J by 4 bases, with 18 bases left in between. This CDR3 is 16 amino acids long. Germline CDR1 and CDR2: GTSNPN and SVGIG (reference sequence). CDR3 amino acids: CAWSVLWPGETYGYTF. CDR3 nucleotide sequence: TGTGCCTGGAGTGTACTGTGGCCGGGAGAGACCTATGGCTACACCTTC.

The chain uses TRBV27 and TRBJ2-7, with TRBD2 as a possible D gene (5 bases). CDR3 length: 14 residues. With 2 bases removed from V and 5 bases from J, the gap between germline ends came to 13 bases. The V gene's germline CDR1 is MNHEY and CDR2 SMNVEV (reference sequence). The CDR3 coding sequence is TGTGCCAGCAGTTTAAGGCAGCCTAGCAACGAGCAGTACTTC. Amino acids: CASSLRQPSNEQYF.

The rearrangement links TRBV13 to TRBJ2-5; a possible D gene is TRBD1 (6 bases). The germline V and J ends were trimmed by 0 bases and 2 bases, with 7 bases remaining between them. There are 14 residues in the CDR3. CDR1 is PRHDT, CDR2 FYEKMQ, per germline (reference sequence). CDR3: CASSLGTGQETQYF. The DNA for the CDR3 is TGTGCCAGCAGCTTAGGAACAGGGCAAGAGACCCAGTACTTC. Filled out from reference TRBV13 and TRBJ2-5, the complete variable domain reads AAGVIQSPRHLIKEKRETATLKCYPIPRHDTVYWYQQGPGQDPQFLISFYEKMQSDKGSIPDRFSAQQFSDYHSELNMSSLELGDSALYFCASSLGTGQETQYFGPGTRLLVL.

The genes are TRBV7-9 and TRBJ2-3; D call uncertain. Per the germline V gene, CDR1 is SEHNR and CDR2 is FQNEAQ (reference sequence). V gave up 2 bases and J gave up 0 bases, with 9 bases separating them. The CDR3 totals 15 residues. The chain's CDR3 is CASSLPLTSTDTQYF. As DNA, the CDR3 is TGTGCCAGCAGCTTACCCCTGACCAGCACAGATACGCAGTATTTT.

V and J are TRBV4-1 and TRBJ2-7, with D hard to call. With 0 bases removed from V and 3 bases from J, the gap between germline ends came to 9 bases. Germline V gene data show CDR1 as MGHRA and CDR2 as YSYEKL. The CDR3 extends over 14 amino acids. CDR3: CASSQDLVGYEQYF. CDR3 DNA sequence: TGCGCCAGCAGCCAAGATTTGGTAGGCTACGAGCAGTACTTC.

The chain carries TRBV5-4 and TRBJ2-7; D not resolved. This CDR3 spans 12 amino acids. The ends were cut back, 0 bases at V and 5 bases at J, with 6 bases in the middle. Germline lookup yields CDR1 SGHNT and CDR2 YYREEE (reference sequence). The CDR3 reads CASSLGVDEQYF. The CDR3 DNA follows: TGTGCCAGCAGCTTGGGCGTTGACGAGCAGTACTTC.

The rearrangement uses TRBV13 and TRBJ2-4; D unclear. Germline assignment: CDR1 PRHDT and CDR2 FYEKMQ (reference sequence). Trimming pared 0 bases from V and 8 bases from J, leaving 2 bases between. The CDR3 consists of 11 residues. DNA for the CDR3: TGTGCCAGCAGCTTAGGGGACATTCAGTACTTC. This translates into CASSLGDIQYF.

The V and J genes are TRBV5-1 and TRBJ2-5, with unresolved D. The germline V and J ends were trimmed by 2 bases and 4 bases, with 6 bases remaining between them. This CDR3 comprises 12 residues. The germline CDR1 and CDR2 sequences are SGHRS and YFSETQ. CDR3 in amino acids: CASSFWGETQYF. The CDR3 region has the DNA TGCGCCAGCAGCTTCTGGGGAGAGACCCAGTACTTC.

The CDR3 bases are TGTGCCAGCAGATTGAGAGGTAGCACTGAAGCTTTCTTT. This encodes CASRLRGSTEAFF. The V and J genes are TRBV27 and TRBJ1-1; D is ambiguous. Per the germline V gene, CDR1 is MNHEY and CDR2 is SMNVEV (reference sequence). Trimming left V 6 bases short and J 4 bases short, with 12 bases between. This CDR3 is 13 amino acids long.

The chain uses TRBV29-1 and TRBJ1-4; tentative D call: TRBD1 (5 bases). Germline V gene data show CDR1 as SQVTM and CDR2 as ANQGSEA. V dropped 6 bases and J dropped 5 bases, with 13 bases sitting between them. The CDR3 covers 13 residues. This CDR3 is CSVGLVDNEKLFF. The CDR3 DNA reads as TGCAGCGTGGGGCTAGTTGACAATGAAAAACTGTTTTTT. Full variable domain (remainder filled in from reference TRBV29-1 and TRBJ1-4): SAVISQKPSRDICQRGTSLTIQCQVDSQVTMMFWYRQQPGQSLTLIATANQGSEATYESGFVIDKFPISRPNLTFSTLTVSNMSPEDSSIYLCSVGLVDNEKLFFGSGTQLSVL.

Only one count was recorded for this clone. The V call is TRBV4-1, the J call TRBJ1-1; the D gene is possibly TRBD1 (5 bases). Trimming shortened V by 1 base and J by 4 bases, and 10 bases separated the two germline ends. The CDR3 has 14 amino acids. Germline CDR1 reads MGHRA; CDR2 reads YSYEKL. CDR3 DNA: TGCGCCAGCAGCCAAGGCCAGGGATTCACTGAAGCTTTCTTT. As protein: CASSQGQGFTEAFF.

Comment on this clone: Other DNA sequences within the sample encode an identical CDR3. V is TRBV9 and J is TRBJ2-3; D is unresolved. In germline, CDR1 is SGDLS, CDR2 YYNGEE. This CDR3 is 14 amino acids long. V was cut by 0 bases and J by 2 bases, with 7 bases left in between. In DNA, the CDR3 is TGTGCCAGCAGCGTAGGAATACTCACAGATACGCAGTATTTT. Its translation: CASSVGILTDTQYF.

The rearrangement joins TRBV14 to TRBJ2-1, with 10 bases that match TRBD2. The length of the CDR3 is 18 residues. V lost 0 bases to trimming and J lost 5 bases; unmatched junction nucleotides: 10. Germline CDR1 and CDR2: SGHDN and FVKESK. The CDR3 spells CASSQDSSTSGINNEQFF. Written as DNA, the CDR3 is TGTGCCAGCAGCCAAGACTCCTCAACTAGCGGGATAAACAATGAGCAGTTCTTC. The full variable domain, completed using reference TRBV14 and TRBJ2-1, is EAGVTQFPSHSVIEKGQTVTLRCDPISGHDNLYWYRRVMGKEIKFLLHFVKESKQDESGMPNNRFLAERTGGTYSTLKVQPAELEDSGVYFCASSQDSSTSGINNEQFFGPGTRLTVL.